The 25 T cell receptor beta chains given below trace back to one sample, sequenced in a study of shared clonotypes between healthy human individuals. Sequencing was performed with immunoSEQ multiplex PCR; in TCRdb, only in-frame clones are kept and a portion is missing. The sample contains about 2.4 million clones, approximately 93% of which appear only once. The sequencing sample was made of naive CD4+ T cells from PBMCs. Subset described: CD45RA+ positively selected. The origin of the receptors is a man aged 18 to 29 in good health. Some clones in this sample may be carry-over from other donors' samples.

J is TRBJ1-2 and V is TRBV6-6, with a possible D match to TRBD1 (5 bases). CDR3 length: 16 amino acids. The germline CDR1 and CDR2 sequences are MNHNY and SVGAGI (reference sequence). V dropped 6 bases and J dropped 4 bases, with 21 bases sitting between them. CDR3 residues: CASRTTTRDAVYGYTF. The CDR3 nucleotides are TGTGCCAGCAGGACTACAACCCGGGACGCAGTCTATGGCTACACCTTC.

This clone was seen a single time. The J gene is TRBJ1-2, the V gene TRBV28, with 8 bases that match TRBD1. V was clipped by 3 bases and J by 4 bases; unmatched bases: 7. The CDR3 is made up of 15 amino acids. Germline CDR1 is MDHEN and CDR2 is SYDVKM. The CDR3 spells CASSFSDRDGYGYTF. In DNA form, the CDR3 reads TGTGCCAGCAGTTTCTCGGACAGGGATGGCTATGGCTACACCTTC.

This rearrangement joins TRBV5-8 to TRBJ2-2; 9 nucleotides line up with TRBD2. There are 16 residues in the CDR3. Germline CDR1 reads SGHTS; CDR2 reads YDEGEE. The V and J ends lost 3 bases and 0 bases, in that order; junction bases with no gene match: 3. The chain's CDR3 is CASSSRLAANTGELFF. CDR3 DNA: TGTGCCAGCAGCTCCCGACTAGCGGCGAACACCGGGGAGCTGTTTTTT.

The V and J genes are TRBV2 and TRBJ2-6; no definite D call. Germline V gene sequence: CDR1 SNHLY, CDR2 FYNNEI. Trimming left V 4 bases short and J 5 bases short, with 12 bases between. This CDR3 contains 15 residues. The CDR3: CASSVTVLRANVLTF. The DNA for the CDR3 is TGTGCCAGCAGTGTAACTGTCCTCCGGGCCAACGTCCTGACTTTC.

CDR3 in DNA: TGTGCCAGCAGCCAGGGAGGGACAGTCGGAAACACCATATATTTT. This gives the protein CASSQGGTVGNTIYF. This rearrangement joins TRBV4-2 to TRBJ1-3, with TRBD1 identical over 7 bases. Germline-derived CDR1 and CDR2 are LGHNA and YNFKEQ. The V and J ends lost 3 bases and 4 bases, in that order; junction bases with no gene match: 6. CDR3 length: 15 amino acids.

V gene TRBV5-8 combines with J gene TRBJ1-5, with 9 bases aligning to TRBD1. The ends lost 0 bases at V and 1 base at J; junction bases unmatched: 5. Germline assignment: CDR1 SGHTS and CDR2 YDEGEE. This CDR3 region has 17 residues. As DNA, the CDR3 is TGTGCCAGCAGCTTGGAGCCCGGGACAGGGAGCAATCAGCCCCAGCATTTT. It yields the protein CASSLEPGTGSNQPQHF.

This clone was observed once. The V call is TRBV9, the J call TRBJ2-1; TRBD2 aligns across 7 bases. The junction had 10 bases not matched to a gene; V was cut back by 3 bases and J by 1 base. The germline CDR1 and CDR2 sequences are SGDLS and YYNGEE. CDR3 size: 17 residues. The CDR3 protein is CASSERPSGHSYNEQFF. The CDR3 bases are TGTGCCAGCAGCGAGAGGCCTAGCGGACATTCCTACAATGAGCAGTTCTTC.

V usage is TRBV21-1 and J usage is TRBJ1-2; the table calls TRBD1, which could not be checked here. TRBV21-1 has pseudogene status. The CDR3 sequence is 15 residues long. The DNA for the CDR3 is TGTGCCAGCAGCCAACAGGGGTTTACTAACTATGGCTACACCTTC. It specifies CASSQQGFTNYGYTF.

This clone has only one observation. This chain uses TRBV5-6 with TRBJ2-3; D is possibly TRBD1 or TRBD2 (6 bases each). This CDR3 has 15 amino acids. V dropped 0 bases and J dropped 4 bases, with 12 bases sitting between them. Germline loops: CDR1 SGHDT, CDR2 YYEEEE. The CDR3 region is CASSLGLGGSDTQYF. As DNA, the CDR3 is TGTGCCAGCAGCTTGGGACTAGGGGGGTCAGATACGCAGTATTTT. The entire variable domain, with the rest obtained from reference TRBV5-6 and TRBJ2-3, is as follows: DAGVTQSPTHLIKTRGQQVTLRCSPKSGHDTVSWYQQALGQGPQFIFQYYEEEERQRGNFPDRFSGHQFPNYSSELNVNALLLGDSALYLCASSLGLGGSDTQYFGPGTRLTVL.

The chain couples TRBV7-9 to TRBJ2-1; the match to TRBD2 covers 7 bases. CDR3 length: 14 residues. CDR1 and CDR2 from the germline V gene are SEHNR and FQNEAQ (reference sequence). With 4 bases clipped from V and 6 bases from J, the junction kept 6 bases outside the gene matches. CDR3 protein: CASSSQSSGNEQFF. CDR3 bases: TGTGCCAGCAGCTCCCAATCTAGCGGCAATGAGCAGTTCTTC.

This rearrangement joins TRBV7-3 to TRBJ2-3; possible D gene TRBD1, 6 bases. Trimming took 3 bases from V and 8 from J, leaving 9 bases between them. Germline values: CDR1 SGHTA, CDR2 FQGTGA. This CDR3 contains 12 residues. The CDR3 DNA follows: TGTGCCAGCAGCTTCGTACAGGGTACGCAGTATTTT. Its protein is CASSFVQGTQYF.

This chain joins TRBV29-1 and TRBJ2-7; tentatively, D is TRBD2 (5 bases). Germline CDR1 SQVTM, CDR2 ANQGSEA. Trimming stripped 5 bases from V and 0 bases from J, with 11 bases between. The CDR3 covers 13 residues. CDR3 sequence (DNA): TGCAGCGTTTGCATCGGGGTCTCCTACGAGCAGTACTTC. Its protein is CSVCIGVSYEQYF.

The V call is TRBV14, the J call TRBJ2-1, with D perhaps TRBD2 (5 bases). V was pared by 6 bases and J by 0 bases, with 15 bases between. The V gene's germline CDR1 is SGHDN and CDR2 FVKESK. The CDR3 spans 16 residues. The CDR3 DNA sequence: TGTGCCAGCAGTTTAATAAGCGGTAGCTCCTACAATGAGCAGTTCTTC. Translation: CASSLISGSSYNEQFF.

A word on this clone: Other DNA sequences in this sample translate to the same CDR3. The rearrangement joins TRBV5-1 to TRBJ1-5; D is possibly TRBD1 (5 bases). The CDR3 sequence is 15 residues long. Between the trimmed V and J ends, which lost 4 bases and 2 bases, there was a span of 13 bases. Germline values: CDR1 SGHRS, CDR2 YFSETQ. The CDR3 DNA reads as TGCGCCAGCAGCCCGAGCTCGGGGGGCAATCAGCCCCAGCATTTT. It specifies CASSPSSGGNQPQHF.

J is TRBJ2-5 and V is TRBV27, with D possibly being TRBD2 (5 bases). Trimming removed 3 bases at V and 5 bases at J, with 16 bases between. The CDR3 has 15 residues. The germline CDR1 and CDR2 sequences are MNHEY and SMNVEV (reference sequence). The CDR3 loop is CASSFRGNTGETQYF. The CDR3 DNA is TGTGCCAGCAGTTTCCGGGGAAATACGGGGGAGACCCAGTACTTC.

This rearrangement joins TRBV29-1 to TRBJ2-5, with D hard to call. V was trimmed by 8 bases and J by 2 bases, leaving 18 bases between them. The CDR3 is 14 amino acids. Germline V gene data show CDR1 as SQVTM and CDR2 as ANQGSEA. CDR3 loop: CSTAKGLHQETQYF. The CDR3 region has the DNA TGCAGCACTGCAAAAGGGCTACATCAAGAGACCCAGTACTTC. The variable domain in full, with the rest retrieved from reference TRBV29-1 and TRBJ2-5, is SAVISQKPSRDICQRGTSLTIQCQVDSQVTMMFWYRQQPGQSLTLIATANQGSEATYESGFVIDKFPISRPNLTFSTLTVSNMSPEDSSIYLCSTAKGLHQETQYFGPGTRLLVL.

This clone was recorded a few times. The chain joins TRBV7-2 to TRBJ1-1; D gene unclear. The CDR3 loop spans 11 amino acids. V was clipped by 5 bases and J by 7 bases, with 8 bases between them. Germline CDR1 SGHTA, CDR2 FQGNSA. CDR3 amino acids: CASSPLFEAFF. CDR3 coding DNA: TGTGCCAGCAGCCCGCTTTTTGAAGCTTTCTTT.

The chain has TRBV5-4 and TRBJ2-7; 9 bases agree with TRBD2. The CDR3 is 15 amino acids. The germline CDR1 and CDR2 sequences are SGHNT and YYREEE (reference sequence). Trimming took 4 bases from V and 1 from J; bases not matched to a gene: 6. CDR3 bases: TGTGCCAGCAGCAAGCCGGGACTAGCTTCCTACGAGCAGTACTTC. Translated: CASSKPGLASYEQYF.

This chain links TRBV6-5 with TRBJ1-2; D is uncertain. V dropped 2 bases and J dropped 8 bases, with 15 bases sitting between them. This CDR3 has 14 amino acids. CDR1 MNHEY and CDR2 SVGAGI come from the germline V gene. The DNA of the CDR3 is TGTGCCAGCAGTTACGATAGGGTCGCGGGAGGCTACACCTTC. Translated: CASSYDRVAGGYTF.

This chain connects TRBV5-4 to TRBJ2-3; 14 bases are a match to TRBD2. CDR3 length equals 17 residues. CDR1 and CDR2 from the germline V gene are SGHNT and YYREEE (reference sequence). V shed 4 bases and J 2 bases; nucleotides not matched to a gene: 6. This chain's CDR3 is CASSRGLAGGNTDTQYF. The CDR3 bases are TGTGCCAGCAGCCGCGGACTAGCGGGAGGCAACACAGATACGCAGTATTTT.

This clone was recorded only once. The chain joins TRBV10-3 to TRBJ2-2; 7 nucleotides match TRBD2. J gave up 0 bases and V 3 bases, and 7 bases lay outside the gene matches. Per germline, CDR1 ENHRY and CDR2 SYGVKD. This CDR3 region has 17 residues. CDR3 loop: CAISESGRTPNTGELFF. The CDR3 DNA sequence: TGTGCCATCAGTGAATCCGGGAGGACACCGAACACCGGGGAGCTGTTTTTT.

This chain's CDR3 is CATSLRQGSSYEQYF. DNA for the CDR3: TGTGCCACCAGCCTAAGGCAGGGCAGCTCCTACGAGCAGTACTTC. The chain uses TRBV15 and TRBJ2-7, with a possible D match to TRBD1 (5 bases). The germline gives CDR1 LNHNV, CDR2 YYDKDF (reference sequence). This CDR3 region has 15 residues. Trimming pared 5 bases from V and 0 bases from J, leaving 14 bases between.

This chain joins TRBV5-6 and TRBJ2-3; D is undetermined. The CDR3 runs 14 residues. CDR1 SGHDT and CDR2 YYEEEE come from the germline V gene. The germline V and J ends were trimmed by 4 bases and 1 base, with 10 bases remaining between them. The CDR3 sequence is CASSPGGRTDTQYF. The CDR3 DNA sequence: TGTGCCAGCAGCCCGGGCGGTCGCACAGATACGCAGTATTTT.

Note on this clone: Other nucleotide sequences from this sample produce the same CDR3. V is TRBV28 and J is TRBJ1-2; D is undetermined. The germline V gene has CDR1 MDHEN and CDR2 SYDVKM. This CDR3 is 11 amino acids long. V shed 6 bases and J shed 4 bases, with 6 bases lying between them. CDR3 region: CASSSAYGYTF. The CDR3 DNA is TGTGCCAGCAGCTCAGCCTATGGCTACACCTTC.

The gene calls are TRBV10-2 and TRBJ2-5, with D perhaps matching TRBD1 or TRBD2 (5 bases each). Germline CDR1 and CDR2: WSHSY and SAAADI. The CDR3 runs to 13 residues. V lost 8 bases, J lost 4 bases, and 14 bases lay in between. CDR3: CASGNRGAETQYF. Here the CDR3 DNA reads TGCGCCAGCGGGAACCGAGGGGCAGAGACCCAGTACTTC.